This is a list of T cell receptor beta chains from one sample in a study of blood T cell repertoires in COVID-19. The data were produced by immunoSEQ multiplex PCR, yet TCRdb's version contains in-frame clones alone and is incomplete. The table records 100,000 to 120,000 clones, about four fifths of them present only once. Sequencing used peripheral blood. Every receptor here comes from a woman between 65 and 79 years old with acute or convalescent COVID-19. Both conserved end residues are part of each CDR3. Fields, in order: J gene, V gene, clone size, D gene, CDR3 DNA, CDR3 protein. D genes are given only for firm matches. Size tells how often a clone was seen (once, few, many) or the class of an expanded clone, and some rows leave it out.

TRBJ1-3 | TRBV5-4 | NA | NA | TGTGCCAGCAGCCCCGACTCCTTCTCTGGAAACACCATATATTTT | CASSPDSFSGNTIYF
TRBJ1-2 | TRBV19 | NA | TRBD1 | TGTGCCAGTAGGCTGCCGACAGGGCGTAACTATGGCTACACCTTC | CASRLPTGRNYGYTF
TRBJ1-6 | TRBV5-6 | NA | NA | TGTGCCAGCAGCTTGACCCAGGCATTCTCCTATAATTCACCCCTCCACTTT | CASSLTQAFSYNSPLHF
TRBJ1-6 | TRBV18 | NA | TRBD1 | TGTGCCAGCTCAGACAGGGGTTCACCCCTCCACTTT | CASSDRGSPLHF
TRBJ1-1 | TRBV7-8 | NA | NA | TGTGCCAGCAGCCTCCGTACCGGGAGAGCTTTCTTT | CASSLRTGRAFF
TRBJ1-4 | TRBV5-3 | NA | NA | TGTGCCAGAAGGCTCGGGGAACTGTTTTTT | CARRLGELFF
TRBJ1-1 | TRBV6-2/TRBV6-3 | once | NA | TGTGCCAGCAGTCCAAACAAGAACACTGAAGCTTTCTTT | CASSPNKNTEAFF
TRBJ1-4 | TRBV19 | NA | TRBD1 | TGTGCCAGTAGTCCTCTTATGCGGACAGGAAGTAGTGAAAAACTGTTTTTT | CASSPLMRTGSSEKLFF
TRBJ2-2 | TRBV4-2 | NA | NA | TGTGCCAGCAGCCAAGAGGGACACTACACCGGGGAGCTGTTTTTT | CASSQEGHYTGELFF
TRBJ1-1 | TRBV4-3 | few | TRBD1 | TGCGCCAGCAGCCAAGATGAGACAGGGTTGCGCACTGAAGCTTTCTTT | CASSQDETGLRTEAFF
TRBJ2-1 | TRBV11-2 | NA | NA | TGTGCCAGCAGCTTTGAGGGGGCGGGAAATGAGCAGTTCTTC | CASSFEGAGNEQFF
TRBJ1-6 | TRBV3-1/TRBV3-2 | NA | TRBD1 | TGTGCCAGCAGCCCGGGACAGGGGGCTATCTCACCCCTCCACTTT | CASSPGQGAISPLHF
TRBJ2-3 | TRBV9 | NA | TRBD1 | TGTGCCAGCAGCGTATACAGGGGTACAGATACGCAGTATTTT | CASSVYRGTDTQYF
TRBJ2-1 | TRBV7-2 | NA | TRBD2 | TGTGCCAGCAGCTTTAGCGGGTCCTACAATGAGCAGTTCTTC | CASSFSGSYNEQFF
TRBJ1-1 | TRBV19 | once | TRBD1 | TGTGCCAGCGGGACAGGCTACTTGAACACTGAAGCTTTCTTT | CASGTGYLNTEAFF
TRBJ2-1 | TRBV7-3 | NA | TRBD2 | TGTGCCAGCAGCCGGGGACTACTATACAATGAGCAGTTCTTC | CASSRGLLYNEQFF
TRBJ2-7 | TRBV12-3/TRBV12-4 | NA | NA | TGTGCCAGCAGGTCGAGCTCCTACGAGCAGTACTTC | CASRSSSYEQYF
TRBJ2-4 | TRBV6-2/TRBV6-3 | NA | TRBD2 | TGTGCCACCAGCAACCCCAGATCTCCGGGGGGAGCCAAAAACATTCAGTACTTC | CATSNPRSPGGAKNIQYF
TRBJ2-3 | TRBV5-1 | NA | TRBD2 | TGCGCCAGCAGCTGGGGGACTAGCGAGAGCACAGATACGCAGTATTTT | CASSWGTSESTDTQYF
TRBJ2-2 | TRBV11-2 | NA | NA | TGTGCCAGCAGCTTTTCGGGCACCGGGGAGCTGTTTTTT | CASSFSGTGELFF
TRBJ2-6 | TRBV9 | NA | NA | TGTGCCAGCAGCGTAGGTTGGGAGTCACCGCACTCTGGGGCCAACGTCCTGACTTTC | CASSVGWESPHSGANVLTF
TRBJ1-1 | TRBV5-1 | NA | TRBD1 | TGCGCCAGCAGCCGTAGACAGGGGGCAGGGGGCACTGAAGCTTTCTTT | CASSRRQGAGGTEAFF
TRBJ2-3 | TRBV28 | NA | TRBD2 | TGTGCCAGCAGTTTGTGGGGACTAGCGGACACAGATACGCAGTATTTT | CASSLWGLADTDTQYF